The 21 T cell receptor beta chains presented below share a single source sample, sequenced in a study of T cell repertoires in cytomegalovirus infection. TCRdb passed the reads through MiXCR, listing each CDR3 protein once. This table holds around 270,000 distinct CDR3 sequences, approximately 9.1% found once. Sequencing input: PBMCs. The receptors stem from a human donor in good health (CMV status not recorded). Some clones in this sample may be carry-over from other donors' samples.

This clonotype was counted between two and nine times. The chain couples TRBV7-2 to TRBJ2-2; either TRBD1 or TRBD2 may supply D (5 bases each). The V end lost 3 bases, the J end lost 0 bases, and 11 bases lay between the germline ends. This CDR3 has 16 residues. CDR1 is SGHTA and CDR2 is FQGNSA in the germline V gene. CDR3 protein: CASSFPQGPNTGELFF. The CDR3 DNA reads TGTGCCAGCAGCTTTCCCCAGGGACCGAACACCGGGGAGCTGTTTTTT.

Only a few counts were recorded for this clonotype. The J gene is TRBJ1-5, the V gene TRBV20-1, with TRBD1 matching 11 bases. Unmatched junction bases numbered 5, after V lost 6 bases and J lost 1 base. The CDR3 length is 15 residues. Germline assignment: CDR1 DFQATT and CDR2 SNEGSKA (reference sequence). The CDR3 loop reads CSAGQGARSNQPQHF. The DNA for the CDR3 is TGCAGTGCAGGACAGGGGGCTCGGAGCAATCAGCCCCAGCATTTT.

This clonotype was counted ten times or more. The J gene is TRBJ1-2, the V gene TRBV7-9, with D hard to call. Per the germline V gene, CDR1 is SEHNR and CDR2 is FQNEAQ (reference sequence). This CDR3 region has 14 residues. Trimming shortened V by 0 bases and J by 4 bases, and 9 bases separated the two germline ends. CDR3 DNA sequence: TGTGCCAGCAGCTTAGCGGGCCAGACCTATGGCTACACCTTC. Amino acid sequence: CASSLAGQTYGYTF.

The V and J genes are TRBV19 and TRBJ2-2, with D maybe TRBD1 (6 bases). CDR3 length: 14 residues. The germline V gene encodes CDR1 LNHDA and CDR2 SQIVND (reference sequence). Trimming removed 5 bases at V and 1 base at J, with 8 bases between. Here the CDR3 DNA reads TGTGCCAGTAGTCAGGGGAGGAACACCGGGGAGCTGTTTTTT. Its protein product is CASSQGRNTGELFF. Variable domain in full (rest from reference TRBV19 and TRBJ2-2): DGGITQSPKYLFRKEGQNVTLSCEQNLNHDAMYWYRQDPGQGLRLIYYSQIVNDFQKGDIAEGYSVSREKKESFPLTVTSAQKNPTAFYLCASSQGRNTGELFFGEGSRLTVL.

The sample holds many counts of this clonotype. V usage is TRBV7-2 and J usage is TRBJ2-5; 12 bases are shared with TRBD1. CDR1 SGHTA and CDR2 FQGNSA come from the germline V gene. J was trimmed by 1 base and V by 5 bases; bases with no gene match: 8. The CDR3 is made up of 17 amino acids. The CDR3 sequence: CASSPTGQGASQETQYF. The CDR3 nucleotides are TGTGCCAGCAGCCCAACGGGACAGGGGGCGTCCCAAGAGACCCAGTACTTC.

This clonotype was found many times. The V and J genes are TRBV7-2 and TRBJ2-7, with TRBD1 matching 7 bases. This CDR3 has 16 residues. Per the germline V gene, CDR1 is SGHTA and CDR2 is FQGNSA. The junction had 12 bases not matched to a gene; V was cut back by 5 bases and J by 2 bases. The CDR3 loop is CASSLPKGASTYEQYF. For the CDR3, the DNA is TGTGCCAGCAGCCTCCCGAAGGGGGCGTCAACCTACGAGCAGTACTTC.

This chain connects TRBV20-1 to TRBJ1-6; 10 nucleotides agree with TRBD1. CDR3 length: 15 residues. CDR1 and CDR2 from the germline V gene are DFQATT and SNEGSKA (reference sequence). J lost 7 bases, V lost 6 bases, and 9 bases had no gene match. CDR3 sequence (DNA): TGCAGTGCCGTGACAGGGGGCGTCGGGAATTCACCCCTCCACTTT. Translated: CSAVTGGVGNSPLHF.

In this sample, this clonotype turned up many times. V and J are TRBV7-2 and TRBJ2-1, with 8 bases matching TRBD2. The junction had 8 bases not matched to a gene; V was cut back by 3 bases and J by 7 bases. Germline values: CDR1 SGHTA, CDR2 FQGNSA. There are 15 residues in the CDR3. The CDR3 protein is CASSFRGGPKNEQFF. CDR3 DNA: TGTGCCAGCAGCTTCCGCGGGGGGCCAAAGAATGAGCAGTTCTTC.

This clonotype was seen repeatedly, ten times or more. The CDR3 bases are TGTGCCAGCAGCTCCGGTAGAGCCCCGCACAATGAGCAGTTCTTC. This codes for CASSSGRAPHNEQFF. The rearrangement joins TRBV11-2 to TRBJ2-1; no reliable D call. The germline V gene has CDR1 SGHAT and CDR2 FQNNGV. This CDR3 has 15 amino acids. Between the trimmed V and J ends, which lost 4 bases and 5 bases, there was a span of 15 bases.

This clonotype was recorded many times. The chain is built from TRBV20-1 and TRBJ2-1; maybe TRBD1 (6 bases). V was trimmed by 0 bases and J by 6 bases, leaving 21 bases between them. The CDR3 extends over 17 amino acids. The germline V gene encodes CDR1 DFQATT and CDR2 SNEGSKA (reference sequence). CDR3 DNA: TGCAGTGCTAGAGAAATCATCGGGACATACCTGGGCAATGAGCAGTTCTTC. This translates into CSAREIIGTYLGNEQFF.

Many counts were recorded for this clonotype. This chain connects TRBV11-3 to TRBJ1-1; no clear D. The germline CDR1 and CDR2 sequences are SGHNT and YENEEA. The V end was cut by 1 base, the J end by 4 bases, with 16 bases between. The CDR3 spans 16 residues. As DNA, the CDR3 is TGTGCCAGCAGCTTAGGGGTGGGTTGGGAAGGCACTGAAGCTTTCTTT. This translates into CASSLGVGWEGTEAFF.

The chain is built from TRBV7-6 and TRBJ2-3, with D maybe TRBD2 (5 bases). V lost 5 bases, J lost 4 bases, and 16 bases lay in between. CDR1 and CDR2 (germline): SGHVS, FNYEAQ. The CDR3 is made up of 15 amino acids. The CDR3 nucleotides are TGTGCCAGCAGCCGGGGTCTGGGTGGCGCAGATACGCAGTATTTT. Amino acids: CASSRGLGGADTQYF.

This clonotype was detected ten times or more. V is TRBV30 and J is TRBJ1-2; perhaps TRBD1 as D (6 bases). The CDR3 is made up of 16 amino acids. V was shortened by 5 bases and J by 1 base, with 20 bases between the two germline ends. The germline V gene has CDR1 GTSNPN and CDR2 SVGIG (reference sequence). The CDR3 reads CAWLAARGNFNYGYTF. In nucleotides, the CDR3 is TGTGCCTGGCTGGCCGCCAGGGGAAACTTTAACTATGGCTACACCTTC.

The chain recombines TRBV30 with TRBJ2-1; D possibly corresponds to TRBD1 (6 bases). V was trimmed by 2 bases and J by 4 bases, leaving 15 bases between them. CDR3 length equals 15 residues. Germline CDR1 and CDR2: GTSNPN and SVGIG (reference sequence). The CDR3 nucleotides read TGTGCCTGGAGTATGACAGGCCTAGGGTACAATGAGCAGTTCTTC. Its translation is CAWSMTGLGYNEQFF.

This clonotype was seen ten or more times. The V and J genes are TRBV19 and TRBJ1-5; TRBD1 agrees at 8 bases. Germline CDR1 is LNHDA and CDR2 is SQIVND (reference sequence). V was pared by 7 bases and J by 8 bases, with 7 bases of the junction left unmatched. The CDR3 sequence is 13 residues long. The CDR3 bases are TGTGCCAGTATGGACAGGGTAGGTGAGCCCCAGCATTTT. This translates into CASMDRVGEPQHF.

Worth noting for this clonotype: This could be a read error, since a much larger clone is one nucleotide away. The CDR3 reads CASSLVLYSSTDTRYF. CDR3 nucleotides: TGTGCCAGCAGCTTAGTTTTGTACTCTAGCACAGATACGCGGTATTTT. The chain carries TRBV7-2 and TRBJ2-3, with TRBD2 as a possible D gene (5 bases). From germline, CDR1 is SGHTA and CDR2 FQGNSA. The CDR3 has 16 amino acids.

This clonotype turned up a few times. CDR3 sequence: CASRNTGQGNTGELFF. DNA of the CDR3: TGTGCCAGCAGGAACACGGGACAGGGGAACACCGGGGAGCTGTTTTTT. The chain carries TRBV6-1 and TRBJ2-2; 9 bases agree with TRBD1. V lost 6 bases to trimming and J lost 1 base; unmatched junction nucleotides: 6. Germline V gives CDR1 MNHNS, CDR2 SASEGT. CDR3 length: 16 amino acids.

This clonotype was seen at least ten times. The CDR3 sequence is CASSETGTGSYEQYF. DNA for the CDR3: TGTGCCAGCAGCGAAACCGGGACAGGGTCCTACGAGCAGTACTTC. This sequence joins TRBV28 and TRBJ2-7; 9 bases align to TRBD1. The CDR3 contains 15 residues. The germline CDR1 and CDR2 sequences are MDHEN and SYDVKM. J lost 1 base, V lost 6 bases, and 7 bases had no gene match.

The CDR3 DNA follows: TGTGCCAGTAGTACGGACCCCCCGGCGTCCTATGGCTACACCTTC. Translation gives CASSTDPPASYGYTF. V usage is TRBV19 and J usage is TRBJ1-2, with D unresolved. The CDR3 runs to 15 residues. Deletions cut 4 bases from V and 4 bases from J, with 16 bases between. From germline, CDR1 is LNHDA and CDR2 SQIVND (reference sequence).

CDR3 protein: CASSLAAGPNEKLFF. The CDR3, as DNA: TGCGCCAGCAGCTTGGCGGCAGGGCCTAATGAAAAACTGTTTTTT. The chain joins TRBV5-1 to TRBJ1-4, with D possibly TRBD1 on 5 matching bases. This CDR3 contains 15 residues. The V gene's germline CDR1 is SGHRS and CDR2 YFSETQ. The germline V and J ends were trimmed by 0 bases and 3 bases, with 9 bases remaining between them.

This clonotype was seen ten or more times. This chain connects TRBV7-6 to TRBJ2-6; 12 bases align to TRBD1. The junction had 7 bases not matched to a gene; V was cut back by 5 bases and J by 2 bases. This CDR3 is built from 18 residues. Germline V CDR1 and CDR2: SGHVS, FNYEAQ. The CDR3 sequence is CASSPTGTGGAGANVLTF. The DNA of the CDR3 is TGTGCCAGCAGCCCCACCGGGACAGGGGGCGCTGGGGCCAACGTCCTGACTTTC.